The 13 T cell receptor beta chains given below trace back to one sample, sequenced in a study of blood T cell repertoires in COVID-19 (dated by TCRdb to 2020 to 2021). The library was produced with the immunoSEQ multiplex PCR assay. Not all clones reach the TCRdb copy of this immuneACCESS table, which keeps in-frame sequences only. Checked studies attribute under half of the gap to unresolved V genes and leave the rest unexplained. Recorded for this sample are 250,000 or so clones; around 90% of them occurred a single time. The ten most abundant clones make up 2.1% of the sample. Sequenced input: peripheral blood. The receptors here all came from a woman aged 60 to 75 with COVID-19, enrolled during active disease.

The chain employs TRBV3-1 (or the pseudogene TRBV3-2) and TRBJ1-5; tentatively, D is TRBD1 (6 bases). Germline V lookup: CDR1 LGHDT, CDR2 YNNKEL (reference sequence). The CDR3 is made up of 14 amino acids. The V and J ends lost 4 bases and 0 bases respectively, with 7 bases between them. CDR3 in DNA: TGTGCCAGCAGCCCACAGGGTAGCAATCAGCCCCAGCATTTT. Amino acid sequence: CASSPQGSNQPQHF.

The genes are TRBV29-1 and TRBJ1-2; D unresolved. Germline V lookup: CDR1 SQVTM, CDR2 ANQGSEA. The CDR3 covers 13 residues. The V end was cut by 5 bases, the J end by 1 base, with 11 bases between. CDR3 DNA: TGCAGCGTTCGGGTCTCCTTTAACTATGGCTACACCTTC. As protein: CSVRVSFNYGYTF.

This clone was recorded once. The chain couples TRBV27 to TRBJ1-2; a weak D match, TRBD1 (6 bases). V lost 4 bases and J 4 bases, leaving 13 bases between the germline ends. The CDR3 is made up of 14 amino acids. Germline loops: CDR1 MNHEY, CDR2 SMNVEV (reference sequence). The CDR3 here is CASSSHQGTYGYTF. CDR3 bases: TGTGCCAGCAGTTCCCATCAGGGGACCTATGGCTACACCTTC.

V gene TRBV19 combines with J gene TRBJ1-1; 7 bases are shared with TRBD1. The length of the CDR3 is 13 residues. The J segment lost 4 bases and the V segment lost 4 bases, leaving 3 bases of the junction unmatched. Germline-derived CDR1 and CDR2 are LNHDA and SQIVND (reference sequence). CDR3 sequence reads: CASSTHRGTEAFF. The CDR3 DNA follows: TGTGCCAGTAGTACTCACAGGGGCACTGAAGCTTTCTTT.

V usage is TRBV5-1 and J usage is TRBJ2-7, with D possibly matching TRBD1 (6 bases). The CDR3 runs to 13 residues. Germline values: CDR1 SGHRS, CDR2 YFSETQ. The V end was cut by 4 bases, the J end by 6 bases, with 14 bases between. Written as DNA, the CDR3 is TGCGCCAGCAGCCTACAAGGACAGCTCGAGCAGTACTTC. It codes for CASSLQGQLEQYF.

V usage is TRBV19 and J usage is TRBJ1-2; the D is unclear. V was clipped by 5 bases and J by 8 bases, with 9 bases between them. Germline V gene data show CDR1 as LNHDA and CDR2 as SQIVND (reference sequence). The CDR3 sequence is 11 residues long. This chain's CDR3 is CASSSVSGYTF. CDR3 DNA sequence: TGTGCCAGTAGTTCCGTCTCCGGCTACACCTTC.

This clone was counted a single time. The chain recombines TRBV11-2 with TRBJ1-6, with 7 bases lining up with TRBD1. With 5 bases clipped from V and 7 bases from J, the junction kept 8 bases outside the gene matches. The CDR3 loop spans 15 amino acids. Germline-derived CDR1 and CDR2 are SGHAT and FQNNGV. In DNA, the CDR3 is TGTGCCAGCAGCAGGCGGGACAGCAGAAATTCACCCCTCCACTTT. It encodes CASSRRDSRNSPLHF. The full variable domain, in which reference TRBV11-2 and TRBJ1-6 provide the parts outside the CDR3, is EAGVAQSPRYKIIEKRQSVAFWCNPISGHATLYWYQQILGQGPKLLIQFQNNGVVDDSQLPKDRFSAERLKGVDSTLKIQPAKLEDSAVYLCASSRRDSRNSPLHFGNGTRLTVT.

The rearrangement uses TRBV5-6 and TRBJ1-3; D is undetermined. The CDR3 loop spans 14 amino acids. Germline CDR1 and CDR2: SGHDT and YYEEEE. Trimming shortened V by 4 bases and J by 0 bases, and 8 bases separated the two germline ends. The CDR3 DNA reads TGTGCCAGCAGCCCCAGTGTCTCTGGAAACACCATATATTTT. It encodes CASSPSVSGNTIYF.

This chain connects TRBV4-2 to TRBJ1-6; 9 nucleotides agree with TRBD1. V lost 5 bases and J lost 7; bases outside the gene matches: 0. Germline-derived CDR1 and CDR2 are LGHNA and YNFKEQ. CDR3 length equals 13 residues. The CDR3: CASSGQGNSPLHF. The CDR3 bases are TGTGCCAGCAGCGGACAGGGGAATTCACCCCTCCACTTT.

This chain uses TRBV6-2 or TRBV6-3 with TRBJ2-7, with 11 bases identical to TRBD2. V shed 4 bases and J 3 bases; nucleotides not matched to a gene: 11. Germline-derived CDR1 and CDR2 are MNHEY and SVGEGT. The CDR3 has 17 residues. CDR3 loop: CASSSHLAGGTGYEQYF. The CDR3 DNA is TGTGCCAGCAGTTCCCATTTAGCGGGGGGGACTGGCTACGAGCAGTACTTC.

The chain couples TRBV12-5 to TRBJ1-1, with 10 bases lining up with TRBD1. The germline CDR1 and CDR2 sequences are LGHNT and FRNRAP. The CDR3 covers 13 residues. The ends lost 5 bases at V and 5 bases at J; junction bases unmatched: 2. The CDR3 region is CASGKGQGTEAFF. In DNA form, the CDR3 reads TGTGCTAGTGGTAAGGGACAGGGGACTGAAGCTTTCTTT.

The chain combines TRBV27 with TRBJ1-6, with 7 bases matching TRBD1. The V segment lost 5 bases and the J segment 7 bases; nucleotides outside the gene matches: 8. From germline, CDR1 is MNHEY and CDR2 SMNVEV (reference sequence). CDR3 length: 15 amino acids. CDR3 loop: CASSEPTGWNSPLHF. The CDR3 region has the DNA TGTGCCAGCAGTGAGCCGACAGGGTGGAATTCACCCCTCCACTTT.

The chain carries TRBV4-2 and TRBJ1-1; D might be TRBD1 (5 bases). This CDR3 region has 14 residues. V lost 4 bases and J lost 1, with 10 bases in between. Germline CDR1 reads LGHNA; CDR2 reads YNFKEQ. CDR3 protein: CASSRPGGNTEAFF. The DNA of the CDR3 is TGTGCCAGCAGCCGGCCCGGGGGGAACACTGAAGCTTTCTTT.